These T cell receptor beta chains were read from a single sample in a study of blood T cell repertoires in COVID-19. TCRdb keeps only in-frame clones here, not all; method: immunoSEQ multiplex PCR. Here the sample spans about 94,000 clones, approximately 89% being singletons. The sequenced sample was peripheral blood. The receptors come from a human donor with acute or convalescent COVID-19. The donor label of this sample is uncertain. Both conserved end residues are part of each CDR3. The order of the fields is J gene, clone size, V gene, D gene, CDR3 protein, CDR3 DNA. D genes are given only for firm matches. Clone size appears in some rows only: once, few, many, or a class for an expanded clone.

TRBJ2-3	-	TRBV29-1	TRBD1	CSARTGGGYTQYF	TGCAGCGCCCGGACAGGGGGCGGATATACGCAGTATTTT
TRBJ1-1	-	TRBV19	TRBD1	CASSTFDRANTEAFF	TGTGCCAGTAGTACGTTCGACAGGGCAAACACTGAAGCTTTCTTT
TRBJ2-2	-	TRBV21-1	-	CASSATVNSLTNTGELFF	TGTGCCAGCAGCGCTACGGTAAATAGCTTGACGAACACCGGGGAGCTGTTTTTT
TRBJ1-2	-	TRBV28	TRBD1	CASSPGDRDDYTF	TGTGCCAGCAGTCCGGGGGACAGGGACGACTACACCTTC
TRBJ2-1	-	TRBV2	TRBD2	CASSVRGGKGEQFF	TGTGCCAGCAGTGTGCGGGGGGGGAAAGGAGAGCAGTTCTTC
TRBJ1-5	-	TRBV3-1/TRBV3-2	TRBD1	CASSHAGGRDQPQHF	TGTGCCAGCAGCCACGCAGGGGGCCGTGATCAGCCCCAGCATTTT
TRBJ1-1	few	TRBV18	-	CASSSSEDTEAFF	TGTGCCAGCTCGTCAAGTGAGGACACTGAAGCTTTCTTT
TRBJ2-7	-	TRBV9	-	CASSASGDEQYF	TGTGCCAGCAGCGCCTCCGGGGACGAGCAGTACTTC
TRBJ2-7	-	TRBV28	TRBD1	CASSLWGQGYEQYF	TGTGCCAGCAGTTTATGGGGACAGGGCTACGAGCAGTACTTC
TRBJ1-1	-	TRBV11-2	-	CASSLVRGLAEAFF	TGTGCCAGCAGCCTAGTCCGGGGGTTAGCTGAAGCTTTCTTT
TRBJ2-5	-	TRBV10-3	-	CAISESWGGPPETQYF	TGTGCCATCAGTGAGTCGTGGGGGGGCCCCCCAGAGACCCAGTACTTC
TRBJ1-1	-	TRBV3-1/TRBV3-2	-	CASSPRENTEAFF	TGTGCCAGCAGCCCCAGGGAGAACACTGAAGCTTTCTTT
TRBJ2-2	-	TRBV5-1	-	CASSLAPTGFGTGELFF	TGCGCCAGCAGCTTGGCTCCCACCGGGTTCGGCACCGGGGAGCTGTTTTTT
TRBJ1-5	few	TRBV9	-	CASSVGATDQPQHF	TGTGCCAGCAGCGTGGGGGCGACGGATCAGCCCCAGCATTTT
TRBJ2-7	-	TRBV4-3	-	CASSQSVQGATYEQYF	TGCGCCAGCAGCCAAAGTGTCCAGGGTGCCACCTACGAGCAGTACTTC
TRBJ1-2	-	TRBV4-2	TRBD1	CASSQGTGDGYTF	TGTGCCAGCAGCCAAGGGACAGGGGATGGCTACACCTTC
TRBJ2-1	-	TRBV5-1	TRBD2	CASSSTSGYYNEQFF	TGCGCCAGCAGCTCGACTAGCGGATACTACAATGAGCAGTTCTTC
TRBJ1-1	-	TRBV7-9	-	CASSPDSRSEAFF	TGTGCCAGCAGCCCGGACAGTAGATCTGAAGCTTTCTTT
TRBJ2-7	-	TRBV29-1	TRBD1	CSVDVDRDGQYF	TGCAGCGTTGATGTGGACAGGGACGGGCAGTACTTC
TRBJ2-3	-	TRBV30	TRBD2	CAWSVSSGGTDTQYF	TGTGCCTGGAGTGTATCGAGCGGGGGGACAGATACGCAGTATTTT
TRBJ2-2	-	TRBV11-2	TRBD2	CASSSLAGLGPGELFF	TGTGCCAGCAGCTCCCTGGCGGGACTAGGACCCGGGGAGCTGTTTTTT
TRBJ1-1	-	TRBV3-1/TRBV3-2	-	CASSRDIVNTEAFF	TGTGCCAGCAGCCGGGACATAGTGAACACTGAAGCTTTCTTT
TRBJ1-5	-	TRBV7-2	-	CASSLAALGYSNQPQHF	TGTGCCAGCAGCTTAGCGGCTCTTGGTTATAGCAATCAGCCCCAGCATTTT
TRBJ1-2	-	TRBV7-2	TRBD1	CASSPGQGAFYGYTF	TGTGCCAGCTCACCGGGACAGGGGGCTTTCTATGGCTACACCTTC
TRBJ2-4	-	TRBV19	-	CASSTRVTPVAKNIQYF	TGTGCCAGTTCAACCAGGGTTACCCCCGTAGCCAAAAACATTCAGTACTTC
TRBJ2-1	-	TRBV5-1	-	CASSFTGSNYNEQFF	TGCGCCAGCAGCTTTACAGGGAGCAACTACAATGAGCAGTTCTTC
TRBJ2-1	few	TRBV6-4	TRBD2	CASSRRGGDFNEQFF	TGTGCCAGCAGTAGGCGGGGGGGAGACTTCAATGAGCAGTTCTTC
TRBJ2-1	-	TRBV10-3	-	CAISEPEGYNEQFF	TGTGCCATCAGTGAGCCCGAGGGCTACAATGAGCAGTTCTTC
TRBJ2-7	once	TRBV4-1	TRBD1	CASSPGQGGGYEQYF	TGCGCCAGCAGCCCGGGACAGGGCGGTGGGTACGAGCAGTACTTC
TRBJ1-6	-	TRBV9	-	CASSVDGDLNSPLHF	TGTGCCAGCAGCGTAGACGGAGACCTTAATTCACCCCTCCACTTT
TRBJ2-6	-	TRBV19	TRBD2	CASSLGLAGGHTGANVLTF	TGTGCCAGTAGCTTGGGACTAGCGGGGGGGCACACTGGGGCCAACGTCCTGACTTTC
TRBJ2-3	-	TRBV5-4	TRBD2	CASSFRGASGGLDTQYF	TGTGCCTCCAGCTTCCGAGGGGCTAGCGGGGGGTTGGATACGCAGTATTTT
TRBJ1-2	-	TRBV6-6	TRBD1	CASRIGQGAGGYTF	TGTGCCAGCAGGATTGGACAGGGGGCCGGTGGCTACACCTTC
TRBJ2-7	-	TRBV19	-	CASRELDSYEQYF	TGTGCCAGTAGGGAGCTCGACTCCTACGAGCAGTACTTC
TRBJ1-3	-	TRBV5-6	TRBD1	CASSSEPTGRAIYF	TGTGCCAGCAGCTCCGAACCGACAGGGCGCGCCATATATTTT
TRBJ1-4	-	TRBV10-2	-	CASSATPSEYEKLFF	TGCGCCAGCAGCGCCACTCCCTCGGAGTATGAAAAACTGTTTTTT
TRBJ2-1	-	TRBV29-1	TRBD2	CSVLGLAGNYEQFF	TGCAGCGTCCTCGGGCTAGCGGGGAACTATGAGCAGTTCTTC
TRBJ2-2	-	TRBV29-1	-	CSVEGESGELFF	TGCAGCGTTGAAGGCGAGTCCGGGGAGCTGTTTTTT
TRBJ1-1	-	TRBV7-2	-	CASSLAGVGNTEAFF	TGTGCCAGCAGCTTAGCAGGGGTGGGGAACACTGAAGCTTTCTTT
TRBJ1-2	-	TRBV10-1	-	CANQGLGYGYTF	TGCGCCAACCAGGGGCTGGGCTATGGCTACACCTTC
TRBJ1-3	-	TRBV30	TRBD1	CAWSAGQVNTQRRDTIYF	TGTGCCTGGAGTGCCGGACAGGTCAACACCCAACGGCGCGACACCATATATTTT
TRBJ2-1	-	TRBV3-1/TRBV3-2	TRBD2	CASSPSGGVLSQQFF	TGTGCCAGCAGCCCTAGCGGGGGTGTTCTCTCCCAGCAGTTCTTC
TRBJ2-1	-	TRBV2	-	CASSEIVSYNEQFF	TGTGCCAGCAGTGAAATTGTGTCTTACAATGAGCAGTTCTTC
TRBJ2-3	-	TRBV5-4	-	CASSLRGAGTDTQYF	TGTGCCAGCAGCTTGCGGGGGGCGGGCACAGATACGCAGTATTTT
TRBJ2-7	-	TRBV6-5	-	CASSWGGGEQYF	TGTGCCAGCAGTTGGGGTGGAGGGGAGCAGTACTTC
TRBJ2-4	-	TRBV7-2	TRBD1	CASSFLPTGSGIIQYF	TGTGCCAGCAGTTTCCTACCGACAGGGTCGGGAATCATTCAGTACTTC
TRBJ2-2	-	TRBV7-3	-	CASSLDRIAGELFF	TGTGCCAGCAGCTTAGACAGAATCGCCGGGGAGCTGTTTTTT
TRBJ2-7	-	TRBV5-1	-	CARRGGTGSYEQYF	TGCGCCCGCCGGGGGGGGACAGGGTCCTACGAGCAGTACTTC
TRBJ2-5	-	TRBV9	TRBD2	CASSVGGTSGGKTQYF	TGTGCCAGCAGCGTAGGAGGGACTAGCGGGGGAAAGACCCAGTACTTC
TRBJ1-2	-	TRBV28	TRBD1	CASSVPGQGANYGYTF	TGTGCCAGCAGTGTCCCGGGACAGGGAGCTAACTATGGCTACACCTTC
TRBJ2-2	few	TRBV9	TRBD2	CASSVAVAGGRSGELFF	TGTGCCAGCAGCGTAGCTGTGGCGGGGGGGCGAAGCGGGGAGCTGTTTTTT
TRBJ1-1	-	TRBV24-1	-	CATSDLPGMNTEAFF	TGTGCCACCAGTGATTTGCCAGGGATGAACACTGAAGCTTTCTTT
TRBJ2-2	-	TRBV7-2	TRBD1	CASSFTGGTGELFF	TGTGCCAGCAGCTTTACAGGGGGTACCGGGGAGCTGTTTTTT
TRBJ2-7	-	TRBV5-4	TRBD1	CASSLGGTGDRNYEQYF	TGTGCCAGCAGCTTGGGCGGGACAGGGGACAGAAACTACGAGCAGTACTTC
TRBJ2-7	-	TRBV27	TRBD1	CASSPTGANYEQYF	TGTGCCAGCAGTCCAACAGGGGCCAACTACGAGCAGTACTTC